One and the same sample provided the 17 T cell receptor beta chains below, sequenced in a study of blood T cell repertoires in COVID-19. Here immunoSEQ multiplex PCR was the method, and the copy in TCRdb shows in-frame clones only, minus some. The profile covers under 350,000 clones, with around nine tenths appearing a single time and approximately 4.6% taken by the ten largest. Sequencing was performed on peripheral blood. The source is a man in his forties with acute or convalescent COVID-19.

This chain joins TRBV19 and TRBJ1-5, with D tentatively TRBD1 (5 bases). The CDR3 runs to 15 residues. Germline CDR1 and CDR2: LNHDA and SQIVND (reference sequence). With 6 bases removed from V and 2 bases from J, the gap between germline ends came to 14 bases. The CDR3 DNA sequence: TGTGCCAGTAGAGCCGGGGGAGTCGGCAATCAGCCCCAGCATTTT. This translates into CASRAGGVGNQPQHF.

V and J are TRBV9 and TRBJ1-1, with 10 bases fitting TRBD1. The CDR3 is 14 amino acids. J lost 5 bases, V lost 4 bases, and 5 bases had no gene match. Germline-derived CDR1 and CDR2 are SGDLS and YYNGEE. CDR3 residues: CASSLRQGATEAFF. The CDR3 DNA is TGTGCCAGCAGCCTACGACAGGGGGCTACTGAAGCTTTCTTT.

The chain recombines TRBV7-2 with TRBJ2-1; D gene uncertain. The CDR3 has 12 amino acids. V lost 5 bases to trimming and J lost 4 bases, with 6 bases between them. From germline, CDR1 is SGHTA and CDR2 FQGNSA. This chain's CDR3 is CASSPYYNEQFF. The CDR3 DNA reads as TGTGCCAGCAGCCCGTATTACAATGAGCAGTTCTTC.

The chain carries TRBV14 and TRBJ1-2, with D possibly TRBD1 on 6 matching bases. Trimming took off 4 bases at V and 5 bases at J, with 17 bases between the two ends. Germline values: CDR1 SGHDN, CDR2 FVKESK. This CDR3 region has 15 residues. The CDR3 protein is CASSPFGGNSYGYTF. The CDR3 DNA sequence: TGTGCCAGCAGCCCTTTTGGGGGCAATTCTTATGGCTACACCTTC.

This clone was seen only once. The genes are TRBV10-3 and TRBJ1-1; 8 bases line up with TRBD1. Germline assignment: CDR1 ENHRY and CDR2 SYGVKD. V trimming: 2 bases; J trimming: 4 bases; junction bases outside the gene matches: 18. The CDR3 has 19 residues. In nucleotides, the CDR3 is TGTGCCATCAGTGAGGGGACAGGATTGGGTTCGTATTTGGTCACTGAAGCTTTCTTT. This codes for CAISEGTGLGSYLVTEAFF.

The chain combines TRBV9 with TRBJ1-4; D remains unclear. The CDR3 runs 14 residues. Trimming removed 0 bases from V and 3 bases from J, with 6 bases in between. Germline CDR1 SGDLS, CDR2 YYNGEE. The CDR3 here is CASSVGPPNEKLFF. As DNA, the CDR3 is TGTGCCAGCAGCGTAGGGCCCCCTAATGAAAAACTGTTTTTT.

This clone was counted only a few times. The rearrangement links TRBV29-1 to TRBJ2-2; D is possibly TRBD1 (6 bases). In germline, CDR1 is SQVTM, CDR2 ANQGSEA. The CDR3 is made up of 13 amino acids. V was clipped by 7 bases and J by 4 bases, with 13 bases between them. The CDR3 reads CSARVGGTGELFF. CDR3 sequence (DNA): TGCAGCGCCAGGGTAGGGGGCACCGGGGAGCTGTTTTTT.

This clone was counted once. The rearrangement links TRBV19 to TRBJ1-1; D may be TRBD1 (6 bases). Trimming cost V 4 bases and J 4 bases, with 16 bases left between them. The CDR3 extends over 15 amino acids. Germline-derived CDR1 and CDR2 are LNHDA and SQIVND (reference sequence). CDR3 amino acids: CASSSLAQGSTEAFF. The CDR3 nucleotides are TGTGCCAGTAGTAGTTTAGCTCAGGGGAGCACTGAAGCTTTCTTT.

This clone was detected once. The chain uses TRBV5-6 and TRBJ1-5, with D hard to call. CDR1 and CDR2 (germline): SGHDT, YYEEEE. The CDR3 spans 15 residues. Trimming cost V 4 bases and J 1 base, with 12 bases left between them. This chain's CDR3 is CASSTLGGSNQPQHF. The CDR3, as DNA: TGTGCCAGCAGCACCCTAGGTGGGAGCAATCAGCCCCAGCATTTT.

The chain links TRBV24-1 to TRBJ2-3; TRBD2 aligns across 7 bases. Losses at the gene ends were 9 bases for V and 3 bases for J; bases not matched to a gene: 11. Germline V gives CDR1 KGHDR, CDR2 SFDVKD. This CDR3 comprises 15 residues. The CDR3 is CATGGRGTITDTQYF. The CDR3 DNA reads as TGTGCCACCGGGGGGAGGGGCACTATAACAGATACGCAGTATTTT.

This chain joins TRBV5-6 and TRBJ2-7, with 8 bases fitting TRBD1. This CDR3 is 14 amino acids long. J was trimmed by 5 bases and V by 4 bases; bases with no gene match: 8. Germline V gene lookup returns CDR1 SGHDT and CDR2 YYEEEE. The CDR3 is CASSPRTGNNEQYF. In nucleotides, the CDR3 is TGTGCCAGCAGCCCTAGGACAGGGAATAACGAGCAGTACTTC.

This clone has a single count. The chain joins TRBV19 to TRBJ1-1, with D possibly TRBD1 on 6 matching bases. The V and J ends lost 10 bases and 6 bases respectively, with 21 bases between them. CDR3 length equals 14 residues. From germline, CDR1 is LNHDA and CDR2 SQIVND (reference sequence). CDR3: CATNLKGGRAEAFF. CDR3 sequence (DNA): TGTGCCACGAACTTAAAAGGGGGGAGGGCTGAAGCTTTCTTT.

As concerns this clone: Other DNA sequences from this sample encode an identical CDR3 as well. The chain joins TRBV5-1 to TRBJ2-7, with 9 bases identical to TRBD1. J lost 7 bases, V lost 3 bases, and 5 bases had no gene match. The germline V gene encodes CDR1 SGHRS and CDR2 YFSETQ. This CDR3 region has 13 residues. CDR3 sequence reads: CASSWGQGGEQYF. The CDR3 nucleotides read TGCGCCAGCAGCTGGGGACAGGGCGGAGAGCAGTACTTC.

V and J are TRBV29-1 and TRBJ2-4, with 8 bases identical to TRBD1. The CDR3 has 12 residues. Germline lookup yields CDR1 SQVTM and CDR2 ANQGSEA. J gave up 8 bases and V 7 bases, and 7 bases lay outside the gene matches. The CDR3 DNA is TGCAGCGCTCTGGACAGGGCGGACATTCAGTACTTC. Translated, it gives CSALDRADIQYF.

V usage is TRBV2 and J usage is TRBJ1-5, with D tentatively TRBD1 (6 bases). The CDR3 is made up of 14 amino acids. The germline V gene encodes CDR1 SNHLY and CDR2 FYNNEI. The germline V and J ends were trimmed by 4 bases and 3 bases, with 10 bases remaining between them. The CDR3 here is CASSARQANQPQHF. For the CDR3, the DNA is TGTGCCAGCAGTGCCCGACAGGCCAATCAGCCCCAGCATTTT.

The genes are TRBV7-2 and TRBJ2-7; 7 nucleotides match TRBD2. This CDR3 region has 15 residues. From germline, CDR1 is SGHTA and CDR2 FQGNSA. The V gene end was trimmed by 5 bases and the J gene end by 2 bases; junction bases not matched to a gene: 9. The CDR3 bases are TGTGCCAGCAGCCCGCGGGGAGGGAAAGCCTACGAGCAGTACTTC. Amino acids: CASSPRGGKAYEQYF.

On this clone: This sample also contains other DNA sequences that code for the same CDR3. V is TRBV3-1 (or the pseudogene TRBV3-2) and J is TRBJ1-6; unclear D gene. V was shortened by 4 bases and J by 6 bases, with 7 bases between the two germline ends. Germline CDR1 reads LGHDT; CDR2 reads YNNKEL (reference sequence). This CDR3 has 13 residues. The CDR3 DNA follows: TGTGCCAGCAGCCTGAGTCCTAATTCACCCCTCCACTTT. This codes for CASSLSPNSPLHF.